Listed here are 7 T cell receptor beta chains from one sample, sequenced in a study of vaccination and CD4 T cells after COVID-19. This sample's treatment: roughly ten-day PBMC culture with coronavirus spike peptide pools or control peptides (ViraFEST assay). With the Oncomine TCR Beta short-read assay, DNA from cultured CD4+ T cells was sequenced. TCRdb recomputed calls from the PCR reads with MiXCR, one row per CDR3 protein. In the table there are over 10,000 distinct CDR3 sequences, 60% to 75% of which are singletons. Antigen specificity for these receptors is unknown. Sequencing was performed on CD4+ T cells from blood, cultured in vitro. The receptors derive from a human donor who had recovered from COVID-19.

CDR3 sequence: CASSPPGRYGYTF. For the CDR3, the DNA is TGTGCCAGCAGCCCCCCGGGTCGGTATGGCTACACCTTC. The chain is built from TRBV7-2 and TRBJ1-2; D is uncertain. V shed 5 bases and J shed 5 bases, with 12 bases lying between them. In germline, CDR1 is SGHTA, CDR2 FQGNSA. The CDR3 contains 13 residues.

V and J are TRBV6-1 and TRBJ1-1; D possibly corresponds to TRBD1 (5 bases). The germline V gene encodes CDR1 MNHNS and CDR2 SASEGT. Trimming left V 4 bases short and J 2 bases short, with 11 bases between. The CDR3 covers 14 residues. The CDR3 DNA follows: TGTGCCAGCAGTGGGGGCTACAGCAACACTGAAGCTTTCTTT. Translated: CASSGGYSNTEAFF.

This clonotype was seen more than once but under ten times. The chain employs TRBV15 and TRBJ2-3; no reliable D call. The V end was cut by 8 bases, the J end by 0 bases, with 12 bases between. CDR3 length equals 14 residues. CDR1 is LNHNV, CDR2 YYDKDF, per germline (reference sequence). The CDR3 region has the DNA TGTGCCACCGCGTCAGGTTCTAGCACAGATACGCAGTATTTT. Translation gives CATASGSSTDTQYF.

This sequence joins TRBV20-1 and TRBJ2-3; a weak D match, TRBD1 (5 bases). V was shortened by 7 bases and J by 0 bases, with 14 bases between the two germline ends. The CDR3 loop spans 14 amino acids. CDR1 is DFQATT and CDR2 is SNEGSKA in the germline V gene (reference sequence). The CDR3 sequence is CSVAQGTSTDTQYF. DNA for the CDR3: TGCAGTGTTGCCCAGGGAACTAGCACAGATACGCAGTATTTT.

This clonotype was observed a handful of times. The chain uses TRBV4-3 and TRBJ2-2, with D uncertain. The length of the CDR3 is 14 residues. Germline CDR1 and CDR2: LGHNA and YSLEER. V dropped 0 bases and J dropped 6 bases, with 8 bases sitting between them. CDR3 coding DNA: TGCGCCAGCAGCCAAGATAGGAAGGCCGGGGAGCTGTTTTTT. This gives the protein CASSQDRKAGELFF.

CDR3 nucleotides: TGCAGTGCTAGGGGGCGGACGGGAGGGCCGTCTGAGACCCAGTACTTC. This codes for CSARGRTGGPSETQYF. This chain connects TRBV20-1 to TRBJ2-5; 8 nucleotides line up with TRBD2. From germline, CDR1 is DFQATT and CDR2 SNEGSKA (reference sequence). J was trimmed by 5 bases and V by 3 bases; bases with no gene match: 14. This CDR3 is 16 amino acids long.

V gene TRBV7-9 combines with J gene TRBJ2-5; TRBD1 matches at 10 bases. Germline lookup yields CDR1 SEHNR and CDR2 FQNEAQ (reference sequence). V lost 3 bases, J lost 4 bases, and 14 bases stayed unmatched. The CDR3 covers 18 residues. CDR3 in amino acids: CASSLAGTGAPGGETQYF. The CDR3 bases are TGTGCCAGCAGCTTGGCCGGGACAGGGGCTCCAGGCGGAGAGACCCAGTACTTC.